Here is one T cell receptor (beta chain) with its context. The antigen is undetermined. The data are from a study of CD8 T cell repertoires and HIV-1 epitope variants. Study-wide context: Controls were a CMV, EBV and flu pool, Ebola AY9, and no peptide.

The CDR3 loop spans 16 amino acids. The V gene lost 0 bases and the J gene lost 7 bases, with 17 bases spanning the gap. CDR1 SGDLS and CDR2 YYNGEE come from the germline V gene. Sequencing used immunoSEQ multiplex PCR; TCRdb keeps in-frame clones, though not all of them. The sample shows about 5,600 clones, 64% of them seen only once. Sequenced: cultured CD8+ T cells derived from PBMCs. The origin of this receptor is a male donor with HIV. The V gene is TRBV9, the J gene TRBJ2-1; D unresolved. In nucleotides, the CDR3 is TGTGCCAGCAGCGTAGCCCAAGACCTCCCCGAGAATGAGCAGTTCTTC. Protein sequence: CASSVAQDLPENEQFF.